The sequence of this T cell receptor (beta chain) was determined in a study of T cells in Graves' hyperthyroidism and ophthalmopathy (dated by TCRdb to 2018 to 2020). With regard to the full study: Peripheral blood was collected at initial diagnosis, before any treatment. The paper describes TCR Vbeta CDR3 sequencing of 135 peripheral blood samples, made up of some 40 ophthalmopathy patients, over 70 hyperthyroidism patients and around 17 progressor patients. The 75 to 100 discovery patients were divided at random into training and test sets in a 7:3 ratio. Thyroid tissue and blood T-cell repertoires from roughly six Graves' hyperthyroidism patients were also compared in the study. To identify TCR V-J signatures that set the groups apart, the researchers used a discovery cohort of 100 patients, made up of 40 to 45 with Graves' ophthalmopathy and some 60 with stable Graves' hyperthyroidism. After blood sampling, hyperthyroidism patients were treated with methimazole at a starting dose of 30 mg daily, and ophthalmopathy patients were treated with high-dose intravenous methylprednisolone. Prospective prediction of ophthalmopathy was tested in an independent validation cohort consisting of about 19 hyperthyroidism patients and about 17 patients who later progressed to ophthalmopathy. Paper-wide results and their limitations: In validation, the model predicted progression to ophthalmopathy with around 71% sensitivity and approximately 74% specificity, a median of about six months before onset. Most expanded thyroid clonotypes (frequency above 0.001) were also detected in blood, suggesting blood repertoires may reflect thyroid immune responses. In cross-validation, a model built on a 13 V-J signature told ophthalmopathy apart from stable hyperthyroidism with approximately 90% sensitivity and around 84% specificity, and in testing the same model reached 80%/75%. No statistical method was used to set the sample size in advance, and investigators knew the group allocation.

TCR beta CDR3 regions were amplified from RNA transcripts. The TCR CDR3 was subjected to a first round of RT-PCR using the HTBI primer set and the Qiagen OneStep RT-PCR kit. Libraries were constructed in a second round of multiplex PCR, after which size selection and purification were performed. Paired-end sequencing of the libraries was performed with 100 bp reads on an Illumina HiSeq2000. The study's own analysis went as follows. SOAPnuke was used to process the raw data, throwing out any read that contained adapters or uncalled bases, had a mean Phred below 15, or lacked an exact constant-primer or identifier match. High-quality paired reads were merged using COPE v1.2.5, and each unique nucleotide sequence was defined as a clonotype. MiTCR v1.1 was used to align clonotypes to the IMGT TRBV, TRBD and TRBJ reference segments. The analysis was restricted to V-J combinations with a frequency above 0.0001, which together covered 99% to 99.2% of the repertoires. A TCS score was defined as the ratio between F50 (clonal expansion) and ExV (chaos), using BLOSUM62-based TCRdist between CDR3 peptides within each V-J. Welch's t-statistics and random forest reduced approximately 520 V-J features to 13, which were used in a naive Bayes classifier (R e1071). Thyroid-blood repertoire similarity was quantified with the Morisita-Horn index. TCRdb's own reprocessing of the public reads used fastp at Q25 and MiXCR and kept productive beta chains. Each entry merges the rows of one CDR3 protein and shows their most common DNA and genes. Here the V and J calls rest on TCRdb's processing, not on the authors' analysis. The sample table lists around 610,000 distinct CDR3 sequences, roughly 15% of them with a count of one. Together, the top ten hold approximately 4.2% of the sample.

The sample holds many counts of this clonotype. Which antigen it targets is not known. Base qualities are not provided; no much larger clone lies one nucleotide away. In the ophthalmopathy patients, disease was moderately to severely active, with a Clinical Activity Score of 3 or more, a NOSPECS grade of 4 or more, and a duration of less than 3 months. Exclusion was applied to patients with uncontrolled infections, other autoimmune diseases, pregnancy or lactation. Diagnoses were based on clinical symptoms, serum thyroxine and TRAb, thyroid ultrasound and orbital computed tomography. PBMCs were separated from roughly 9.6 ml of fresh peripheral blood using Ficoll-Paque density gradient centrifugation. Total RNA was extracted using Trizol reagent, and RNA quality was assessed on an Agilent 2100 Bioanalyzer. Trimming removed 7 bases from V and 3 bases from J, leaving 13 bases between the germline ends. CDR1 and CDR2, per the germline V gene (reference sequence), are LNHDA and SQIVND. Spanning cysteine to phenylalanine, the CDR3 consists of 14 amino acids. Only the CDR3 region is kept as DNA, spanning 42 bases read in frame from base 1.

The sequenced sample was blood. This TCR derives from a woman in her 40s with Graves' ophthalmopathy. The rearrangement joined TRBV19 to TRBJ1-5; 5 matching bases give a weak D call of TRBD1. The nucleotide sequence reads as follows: TGTGCCAGTAACCAGGGCAGACCCAATCAGCCCCAGCATTTT. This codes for CASNQGRPNQPQHF.